The clone carrying this T cell receptor (beta chain) appeared many times. Antigen unknown. The data derive from a study of metastatic and nonmetastatic thyroid tumors. Whole-study context: The authors compared repertoires across blood and tumor or nodule tissue from malignant and benign thyroid patients.

TCRdb re-analyzed the PCR reads using MiXCR. The sample includes about 35,000 clones, roughly a sixth of them seen just once. The V segment lost 3 bases and the J segment 4 bases; nucleotides outside the gene matches: 7. This CDR3 has 16 residues. Thyroid surgery took place with no prior treatment in any patient. Study observations and caveats: Reportedly, malignant thyroid tumors had significantly higher TCR beta diversity than benign nodules, in blood and tumor.

Sequencing used blood. The receptor comes from a male donor with papillary thyroid cancer or a benign thyroid nodule (not recorded which). Some clones in this sample may be carry-over from other donors' samples. This sequence joins TRBV12-3 or TRBV12-4 and TRBJ2-2, with 8 bases that match TRBD1. CDR3 nucleotide sequence: TGTGCCAGCAGTTTGGTAGGACAGGGTGGCACCGGGGAGCTGTTTTTT. Amino acid sequence: CASSLVGQGGTGELFF.